This T cell receptor beta chain derives from a study of blood T cell repertoires in COVID-19. Across the whole study: Some COVID-19 samples were acute and others convalescent; all came from the United States, Italy and Spain. T cells, B-cell-depleted T cells, or PBMCs supplied cDNA or gDNA.

Methods used by the authors: The assay estimated nucleated cells by amplifying reference gene primers. Sequencing was performed with immunoSEQ multiplex PCR; in TCRdb, only in-frame clones are kept and a portion is missing. V and J calls and clone size follow that table, whereas D and trimming were derived from the DNA. The sample contains about 250,000 clones, about four fifths of which appear only once. CDR3 length: 16 residues. The germline V gene encodes CDR1 SGHTA and CDR2 FQGNSA. Unmatched junction bases numbered 7, after V lost 2 bases and J lost 4 bases. J is TRBJ2-1 and V is TRBV7-2; 8 bases map to TRBD2. Sample: peripheral blood. This TCR was recovered from an elderly man with acute or convalescent COVID-19. The CDR3 DNA reads TGTGCCAGCAGCTTAAGGGGCGGGGGGAAATACAATGAGCAGTTCTTC. Translated: CASSLRGGGKYNEQFF.